This TCR beta chain comes out of a study of T cells in localized non-small cell lung cancer. Findings of the study overall: Higher blood T cell density tracked longer overall survival.

About this clone: Its antigen remains unidentified.

The assay was immunoSEQ multiplex PCR, and TCRdb's table has in-frame clones only and misses some. In the table there are around 25,000 clones, around 90% of which are singletons. The CDR3 sequence is 17 residues long. Germline CDR1 and CDR2: SGHTA and FQGNSA. The germline V and J ends were trimmed by 2 bases and 2 bases, with 18 bases remaining between them. This specimen consisted of peripheral blood, obtained before any cancer treatment. The chain links TRBV7-2 to TRBJ2-5, with no clear D. The source is a man aged 35 to 70 with stage I squamous cell lung carcinoma. The CDR3 sequence: CASSLSVSDPPQETQYF. CDR3 sequence (DNA): TGTGCCAGCAGCTTAAGCGTATCAGACCCTCCTCAAGAGACCCAGTACTTC.